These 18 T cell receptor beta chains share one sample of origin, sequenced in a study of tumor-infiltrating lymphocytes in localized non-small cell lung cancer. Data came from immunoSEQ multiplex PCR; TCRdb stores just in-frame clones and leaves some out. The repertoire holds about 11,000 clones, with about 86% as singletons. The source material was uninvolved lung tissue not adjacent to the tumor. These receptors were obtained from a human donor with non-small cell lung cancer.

The CDR3 nucleotides are TGCAGCGTTGAAAGGCAGGGCACTGAAGCTTTCTTT. Amino acid sequence: CSVERQGTEAFF. The V call is TRBV29-1, the J call TRBJ1-1, with a possible D match to TRBD1 (5 bases). The CDR3 extends over 12 amino acids. Trimming left V 2 bases short and J 4 bases short, with 8 bases between. Germline V gene lookup returns CDR1 SQVTM and CDR2 ANQGSEA. The full variable domain, in which reference TRBV29-1 and TRBJ1-1 provide the parts outside the CDR3, is SAVISQKPSRDICQRGTSLTIQCQVDSQVTMMFWYRQQPGQSLTLIATANQGSEATYESGFVIDKFPISRPNLTFSTLTVSNMSPEDSSIYLCSVERQGTEAFFGQGTRLTVV.

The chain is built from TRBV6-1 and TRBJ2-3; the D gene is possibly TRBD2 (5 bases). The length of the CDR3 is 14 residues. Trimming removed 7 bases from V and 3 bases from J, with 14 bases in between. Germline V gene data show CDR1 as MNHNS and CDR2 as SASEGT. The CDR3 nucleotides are TGTGCCAGCAATACTAGATGGGGAACAGATACGCAGTATTTT. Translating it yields CASNTRWGTDTQYF.

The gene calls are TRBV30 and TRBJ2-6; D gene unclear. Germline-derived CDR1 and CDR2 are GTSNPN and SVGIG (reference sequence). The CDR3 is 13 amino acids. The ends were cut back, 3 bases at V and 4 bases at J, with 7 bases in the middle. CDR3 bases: TGTGCCTGGAGAGACCCCGGGGCCAACGTCCTGACTTTC. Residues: CAWRDPGANVLTF.

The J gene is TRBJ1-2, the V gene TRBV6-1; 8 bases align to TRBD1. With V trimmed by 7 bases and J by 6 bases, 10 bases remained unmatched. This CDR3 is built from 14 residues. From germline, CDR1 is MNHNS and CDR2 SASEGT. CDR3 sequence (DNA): TGTGCCAGCAATGGGGAGACAGGGGTTCATGGCTACACCTTC. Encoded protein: CASNGETGVHGYTF.

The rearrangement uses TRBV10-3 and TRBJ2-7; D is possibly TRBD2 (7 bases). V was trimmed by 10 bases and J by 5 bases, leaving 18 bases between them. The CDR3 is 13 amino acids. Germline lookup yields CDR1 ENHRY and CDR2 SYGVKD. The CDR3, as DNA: TGTGCCACCCGGTCGGGGGCGGGGGACGAGCAGTACTTC. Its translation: CATRSGAGDEQYF.

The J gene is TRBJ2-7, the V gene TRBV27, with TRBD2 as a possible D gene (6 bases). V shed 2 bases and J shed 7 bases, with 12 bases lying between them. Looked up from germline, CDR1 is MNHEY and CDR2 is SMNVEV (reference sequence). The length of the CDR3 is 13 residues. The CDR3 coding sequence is TGTGCCAGCAGTTTACAAAGGGCGGGGGAGCAGTACTTC. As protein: CASSLQRAGEQYF.

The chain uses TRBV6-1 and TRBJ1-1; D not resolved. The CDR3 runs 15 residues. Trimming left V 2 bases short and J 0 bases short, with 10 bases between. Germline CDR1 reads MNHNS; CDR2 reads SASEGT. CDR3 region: CASSEYPNMNTEAFF. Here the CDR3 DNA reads TGTGCCAGCAGTGAATATCCAAACATGAACACTGAAGCTTTCTTT.

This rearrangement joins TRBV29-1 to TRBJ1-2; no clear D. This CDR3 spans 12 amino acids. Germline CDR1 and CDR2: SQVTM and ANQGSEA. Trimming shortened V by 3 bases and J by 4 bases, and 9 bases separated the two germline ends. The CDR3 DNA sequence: TGCAGCGTTGACGGGAGGTCCTATGGCTACACCTTC. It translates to CSVDGRSYGYTF.

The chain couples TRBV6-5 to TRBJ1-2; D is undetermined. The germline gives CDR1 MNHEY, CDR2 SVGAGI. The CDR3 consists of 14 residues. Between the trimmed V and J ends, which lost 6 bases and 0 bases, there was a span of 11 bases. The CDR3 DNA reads TGTGCCAGCAGCCTGGGTCAGACTAACTATGGCTACACCTTC. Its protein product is CASSLGQTNYGYTF.

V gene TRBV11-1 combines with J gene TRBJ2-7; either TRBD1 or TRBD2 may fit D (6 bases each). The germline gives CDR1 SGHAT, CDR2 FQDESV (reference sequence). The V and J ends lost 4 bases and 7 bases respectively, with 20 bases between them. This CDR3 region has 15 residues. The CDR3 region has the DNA TGTGCCAGCAGCTCGGGGGCCGGGACGCGGGATGAGCAGTACTTC. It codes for CASSSGAGTRDEQYF.

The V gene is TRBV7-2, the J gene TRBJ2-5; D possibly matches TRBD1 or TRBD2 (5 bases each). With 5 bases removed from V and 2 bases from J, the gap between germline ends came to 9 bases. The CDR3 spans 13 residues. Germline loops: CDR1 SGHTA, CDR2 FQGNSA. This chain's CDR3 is CASSMGPQETQYF. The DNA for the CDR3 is TGTGCCAGCAGCATGGGACCTCAAGAGACCCAGTACTTC.

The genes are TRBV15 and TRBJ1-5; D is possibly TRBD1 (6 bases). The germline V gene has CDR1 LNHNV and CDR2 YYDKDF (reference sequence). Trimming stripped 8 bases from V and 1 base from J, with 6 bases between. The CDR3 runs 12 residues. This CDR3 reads CATGTSNQPQHF. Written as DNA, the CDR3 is TGTGCCACCGGGACAAGCAATCAGCCCCAGCATTTT.

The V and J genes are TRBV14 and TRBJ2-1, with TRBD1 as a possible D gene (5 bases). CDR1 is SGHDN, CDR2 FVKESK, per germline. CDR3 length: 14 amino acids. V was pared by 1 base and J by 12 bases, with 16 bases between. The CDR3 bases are TGTGCCAGCAGCCAAGGGGAAGGGGTCCCCCGGCAGTTCTTC. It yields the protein CASSQGEGVPRQFF. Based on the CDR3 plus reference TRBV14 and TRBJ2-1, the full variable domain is EAGVTQFPSHSVIEKGQTVTLRCDPISGHDNLYWYRRVMGKEIKFLLHFVKESKQDESGMPNNRFLAERTGGTYSTLKVQPAELEDSGVYFCASSQGEGVPRQFFGPGTRLTVL.

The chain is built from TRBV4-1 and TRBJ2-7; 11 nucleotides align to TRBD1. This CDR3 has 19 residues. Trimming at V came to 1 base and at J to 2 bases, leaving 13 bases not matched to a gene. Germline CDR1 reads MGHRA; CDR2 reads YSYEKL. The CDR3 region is CASSQAPGQGAGPPYEQYF. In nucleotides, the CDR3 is TGCGCCAGCAGCCAAGCCCCCGGACAGGGGGCGGGCCCTCCCTACGAGCAGTACTTC.

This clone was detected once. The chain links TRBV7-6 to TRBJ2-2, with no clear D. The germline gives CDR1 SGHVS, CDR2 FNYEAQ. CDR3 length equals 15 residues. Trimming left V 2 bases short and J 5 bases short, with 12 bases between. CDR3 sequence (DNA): TGTGCCAGCAGCTTAAGGGATAGGTGGACCGGGGAGCTGTTTTTT. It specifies CASSLRDRWTGELFF. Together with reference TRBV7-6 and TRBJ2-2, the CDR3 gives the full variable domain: GAGVSQSPRYKVTKRGQDVALRCDPISGHVSLYWYRQALGQGPEFLTYFNYEAQQDKSGLPNDRFSAERPEGSISTLTIQRTEQRDSAMYRCASSLRDRWTGELFFGEGSRLTVL.

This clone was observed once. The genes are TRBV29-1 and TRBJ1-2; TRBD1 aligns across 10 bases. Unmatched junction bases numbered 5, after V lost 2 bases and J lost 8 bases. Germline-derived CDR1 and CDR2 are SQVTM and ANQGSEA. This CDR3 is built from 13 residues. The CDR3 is CSVEWDRGWGYTF. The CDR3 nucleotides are TGCAGCGTTGAATGGGACAGGGGATGGGGCTACACCTTC.

CDR3 sequence (DNA): TGTGCCAGCAGTGAACAGGGCTACGAGCAGTACTTC. It is translated as CASSEQGYEQYF. The chain joins TRBV6-1 to TRBJ2-7, with TRBD1 as a possible D gene (5 bases). The V and J ends lost 2 bases and 3 bases respectively, with 5 bases between them. The germline CDR1 and CDR2 sequences are MNHNS and SASEGT. The CDR3 has 12 residues.

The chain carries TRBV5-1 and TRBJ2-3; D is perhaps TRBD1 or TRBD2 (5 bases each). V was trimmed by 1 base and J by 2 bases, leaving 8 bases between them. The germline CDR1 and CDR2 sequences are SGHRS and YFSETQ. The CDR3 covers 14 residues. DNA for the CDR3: TGCGCCAGCAGCTTGTACGGGGCCACAGATACGCAGTATTTT. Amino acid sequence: CASSLYGATDTQYF.